The 14 T cell receptor beta chains reported below all come from one sample, sequenced in a study of blood T cells in healthy people across ages. For the second PCR, which ran for roughly 7 to 11 cycles, a sample-barcoded 5' primer and a J-beta primer mix were used. TCRdb re-analysed the 5' RACE reads in MiXCR, keeping a single row per CDR3 protein. The profile covers over 600,000 distinct CDR3 sequences, with roughly three fifths appearing a single time and about a quarter taken by the ten largest. The sample comprised blood. The receptors were gathered from a man between 40 and 49 years old in good health.

J is TRBJ1-5 and V is TRBV5-1, with unresolved D. V lost 0 bases and J lost 2, with 9 bases in between. The CDR3 covers 15 residues. Germline-derived CDR1 and CDR2 are SGHRS and YFSETQ. DNA for the CDR3: TGCGCCAGCAGCTTGGAAGTCGGGGGCAATCAGCCCCAGCATTTT. This codes for CASSLEVGGNQPQHF.

The chain carries TRBV7-3 and TRBJ1-6, with D possibly matching TRBD1 (5 bases). The V and J ends lost 5 bases and 9 bases respectively, with 17 bases between them. The CDR3 length is 15 residues. The germline V gene encodes CDR1 SGHTA and CDR2 FQGTGA. In DNA form, the CDR3 reads TGTGCCAGCAGCAACGAGGGTGGAGGGGTTTCACCCCTCCACTTT. This sequence encodes CASSNEGGGVSPLHF.

In its sample, this clonotype was seen a few times. The chain has TRBV2 and TRBJ2-3, with 7 bases fitting TRBD1. V gave up 6 bases and J gave up 1 base; unmatched junction bases: 7. This CDR3 contains 15 residues. Germline lookup yields CDR1 SNHLY and CDR2 FYNNEI. The CDR3 protein is CASSLTGSGTDTQYF. The DNA of the CDR3 is TGTGCCAGCAGCTTGACAGGGTCCGGCACAGATACGCAGTATTTT. The variable domain in full, with the rest retrieved from reference TRBV2 and TRBJ2-3, is EPEVTQTPSHQVTQMGQEVILRCVPISNHLYFYWYRQILGQKVEFLVSFYNNEISEKSEIFDDQFSVERPDGSNFTLKIRSTKLEDSAMYFCASSLTGSGTDTQYFGPGTRLTVL.

The chain joins TRBV20-1 to TRBJ2-1; D gene unclear. The CDR3 sequence is 13 residues long. V shed 3 bases and J shed 2 bases, with 8 bases lying between them. From germline, CDR1 is DFQATT and CDR2 SNEGSKA (reference sequence). CDR3 sequence (DNA): TGCAGTGCTAGCCACAGAGCCTACAATGAGCAGTTCTTC. This codes for CSASHRAYNEQFF.

The V call is TRBV7-2, the J call TRBJ1-5, with D tentatively TRBD1 (5 bases). This CDR3 region has 15 residues. Germline-derived CDR1 and CDR2 are SGHTA and FQGNSA. V was trimmed by 1 base and J by 8 bases, leaving 15 bases between them. The CDR3 bases are TGTGCCAGCAGCTTAGTTGTACAGGATGCCAAGCCCCAGCATTTT. This translates into CASSLVVQDAKPQHF.

The genes are TRBV20-1 and TRBJ2-5, with 8 bases identical to TRBD2. The length of the CDR3 is 13 residues. The germline V gene has CDR1 DFQATT and CDR2 SNEGSKA (reference sequence). Unmatched junction bases numbered 16, after V lost 6 bases and J lost 13 bases. The CDR3 coding sequence is TGCAGTGCCCTTCTACATAGCGGGGAAAAAGGGTACTTC. Protein sequence: CSALLHSGEKGYF.

This clonotype has more than one count but fewer than ten. The rearrangement joins TRBV25-1 to TRBJ2-5; unclear D gene. The CDR3 has 13 residues. V was shortened by 6 bases and J by 7 bases, with 15 bases between the two germline ends. Looked up from germline, CDR1 is MGHDK and CDR2 is SYGVNS. The CDR3 DNA follows: TGTGCCAGCAGAATGACCGCCTATGGGACCCAGTACTTC. This codes for CASRMTAYGTQYF.

V is TRBV28 and J is TRBJ2-5, with D possibly matching TRBD2 (6 bases). Germline V gives CDR1 MDHEN, CDR2 SYDVKM. The CDR3 contains 17 residues. V was pared by 3 bases and J by 4 bases, with 21 bases between. This chain's CDR3 is CASSLVSGGARGETQYF. CDR3 DNA sequence: TGTGCCAGCAGTTTGGTGTCCGGGGGAGCCCGGGGAGAGACCCAGTACTTC.

This clonotype was observed a handful of times. The chain is built from TRBV7-9 and TRBJ2-5; possibly TRBD1 for D (6 bases). Germline lookup yields CDR1 SEHNR and CDR2 FQNEAQ (reference sequence). With 4 bases removed from V and 2 bases from J, the gap between germline ends came to 17 bases. The CDR3 runs 16 residues. The CDR3 nucleotides are TGTGCCAGCAGCTCATGGGTAGGGGGTCTTCAAGAGACCCAGTACTTC. Translation gives CASSSWVGGLQETQYF.

The chain carries TRBV20-1 and TRBJ2-1, with 9 bases matching TRBD2. The CDR3 sequence is 11 residues long. The germline V gene has CDR1 DFQATT and CDR2 SNEGSKA (reference sequence). The CDR3 DNA reads as TGCAGGGCGGGAGGGTTCAATGAGCAGTTCTTC. Translating gives CRAGGFNEQFF.

The rearrangement uses TRBV29-1 and TRBJ1-2; 8 positions match TRBD1. This CDR3 has 13 residues. The V and J ends lost 1 base and 7 bases, in that order; junction bases with no gene match: 5. Germline V gene lookup returns CDR1 SQVTM and CDR2 ANQGSEA. Here the CDR3 DNA reads TGCAGCGTTGAAGCAGGGGGCGCGTCTGGCTACACCTTC. Translation gives CSVEAGGASGYTF.

The J gene is TRBJ2-5, the V gene TRBV7-9; a possible D gene is TRBD1 (6 bases). Germline CDR1 reads SEHNR; CDR2 reads FQNEAQ (reference sequence). The CDR3 has 13 residues. Trimming removed 5 bases at V and 4 bases at J, with 11 bases between. DNA for the CDR3: TGTGCCAGCAGCACCCAGGGGAGAGAGACCCAGTACTTC. Amino acid sequence: CASSTQGRETQYF. Supplemented by reference TRBV7-9 and TRBJ2-5, the full variable domain reads DTGVSQNPRHKITKRGQNVTFRCDPISEHNRLYWYRQTLGQGPEFLTYFQNEAQLEKSRLLSDRFSAERPKGSFSTLEIQRTEQGDSAMYLCASSTQGRETQYFGPGTRLLVL.

There are many counts of this clonotype. A much larger clonotype is one base distant, so this may be a read error. The chain joins TRBV29-1 to TRBJ2-7, with D tentatively TRBD2 (6 bases). V lost 0 bases to trimming and J lost 7 bases, with 19 bases between them. The CDR3 is 15 amino acids. CDR1 is SQVTM and CDR2 is ANQGSEA in the germline V gene. DNA of the CDR3: TGCAGCGTTGAAGATTGGACAACGGGAGACTATGAGCAGTACTTC. Its protein product is CSVEDWTTGDYEQYF.

The chain employs TRBV20-1 and TRBJ2-3, with TRBD2 identical over 9 bases. After removal of 0 bases from V and 6 bases from J, the junction contained 7 bases not matched to a gene. Looked up from germline, CDR1 is DFQATT and CDR2 is SNEGSKA (reference sequence). This CDR3 has 15 residues. The CDR3 region is CSARDWGSGSDTQYF. The CDR3 bases are TGCAGTGCTAGAGATTGGGGTAGCGGGAGTGATACGCAGTATTTT.